This T cell receptor (beta chain) was captured by sequencing in a study of PD-1 blockade in mismatch repair-deficient tumors. Sequencing was performed with immunoSEQ multiplex PCR; in TCRdb, only in-frame clones are kept and a portion is missing. Among 100,000 to 150,000 clones listed, about 88% were seen once. This clone was picked up a small number of times. V shed 4 bases and J shed 3 bases, with 9 bases lying between them. This CDR3 has 13 residues. Germline assignment: CDR1 MNHNY and CDR2 SVGAGI (reference sequence). This TCR derives from an adult with mismatch repair-deficient cancer. The J gene is TRBJ1-1, the V gene TRBV6-6; D is undetermined. Sample: peripheral blood, taken 44 weeks after starting pembrolizumab. The CDR3 nucleotides are TGTGCCAGCAGTTCCCGAAAACACACTGAAGCTTTCTTT. This codes for CASSSRKHTEAFF.